The clone carrying this TCR beta chain turned up a few times. As yet, its antigen is unknown. Time point noted: cycle 4 day 1 (C4D1), after five to seven weeks of nivolumab. With no exception, relapse followed autologous stem cell transplantation in all patients, and brentuximab vedotin exposure varied. With magnetic negative selection, CD4+ T cells were purified from PBMCs that had been thawed. The study recorded best responses of complete response, partial response or progressive disease. The sample is drawn from a study of PD-1 blockade in classical Hodgkin lymphoma. Assay used: immunoSEQ multiplex PCR; TCRdb lists only in-frame clones, some missing. This sample yields around 28,000 clones, of which around 84% are seen a single time; about 0.8% belongs to the top ten. The germline CDR1 and CDR2 sequences are SNHLY and FYNNEI. This CDR3 is 12 amino acids long. Trimming cost V 1 base and J 6 bases, with 4 bases left between them.

General study points: Excluded were patients who started nivolumab under 1 year after ASCT, a group that had lower diversity.

The rearrangement links TRBV2 to TRBJ1-5; the D is unclear. This sample comprised CD4+ T cells from blood, obtained before the fourth cycle of nivolumab. The origin of this receptor is a human donor with classical Hodgkin lymphoma. The CDR3 loop reads CASSEGFQPQHF. The CDR3 DNA reads TGTGCCAGCAGTGAAGGATTTCAGCCCCAGCATTTT.